The source of this T cell receptor (beta chain) is a study of T cells in Graves' hyperthyroidism and ophthalmopathy. Amplified TCR beta CDR3 regions derived from RNA transcripts. The TCR CDR3 first-round RT-PCR relied on the HTBI primer set. TCRdb recomputed calls from the multiplex PCR reads with MiXCR, one row per CDR3 protein. This table has around 250,000 distinct CDR3 sequences, roughly 15% appearing once. This clonotype showed up many times. Antigen specificity is unknown. Study-wide results and limits: Most thyroid-expanded clonotypes above 0.001 were also found in blood. Ophthalmopathy was identified by the model a median about 6 months ahead of onset.

Criteria for exclusion of patients were uncontrolled infection, other autoimmune disease, pregnancy or lactation. Material: blood. This TCR came from a woman between 18 and 29 years old with Graves' ophthalmopathy.

The CDR3 sequence: CASSFAASRETGELFF. CDR3 coding DNA: TGTGCCAGCAGCTTCGCGGCTAGCAGAGAGACCGGGGAGCTGTTTTTT. This chain links TRBV7-9 with TRBJ2-2; D might be TRBD2 (5 bases). Germline loops: CDR1 SEHNR, CDR2 FQNEAQ (reference sequence). The CDR3 runs 16 residues. Trimming shortened V by 3 bases and J by 5 bases, and 16 bases separated the two germline ends.